This TCR beta chain is from a study of T cells in Graves' hyperthyroidism and ophthalmopathy. Authors of the study amplified TCR beta CDR3 regions from RNA transcripts. The TCR CDR3 was amplified in a first-round RT-PCR using the HTBI primer set. MiXCR, run by TCRdb on the multiplex PCR reads, gives a single entry per CDR3 protein. The sample lists about 530,000 distinct CDR3 sequences, about 15% seen once, with 17% in the top ten. The germline V gene has CDR1 SGHRS and CDR2 YFSETQ. There are 14 residues in the CDR3. Regarding this clonotype: At one boundary the junction diverges from the germline segment, which might be a read error.

The sample comprised blood. The receptor was isolated from a woman aged 18-35 years with Graves' ophthalmopathy. The genes are TRBV5-1 and TRBJ1-3; D gene ambiguous. Here the CDR3 DNA reads TGTGCCAGCAGCTATGTCGTGCGAGGAAACACCATATATTTT. The encoded protein is CASSYVVRGNTIYF.